This passage covers 10 T cell receptor beta chains from one sample sequenced in a study of siplizumab effects on memory and regulatory T cells. Profiled with immunoSEQ multiplex PCR; TCRdb holds only in-frame clones, not every one. The sample records 87,000 or so clones, about 94% being singletons. The sequencing input was non-Treg CD4+ T cells sorted from blood. Receptors originate from a human donor in good health.

This clone was counted between two and nine times. This sequence joins TRBV11-3 and TRBJ2-5; D possibly uses TRBD1 or TRBD2 (5 bases each). Germline V CDR1 and CDR2: SGHNT, YENEEA. The CDR3 is made up of 13 amino acids. With 5 bases removed from V and 4 bases from J, the gap between germline ends came to 11 bases. CDR3 sequence (DNA): TGTGCCAGCAGCCCCGCAGGGACAGAGACCCAGTACTTC. Translation gives CASSPAGTETQYF.

The CDR3 sequence: CASSPEVPRGGLGTEAFF. The CDR3 DNA reads TGTGCCAGCTCACCCGAGGTCCCCCGAGGTGGTTTGGGGACTGAAGCTTTCTTT. V gene TRBV18 combines with J gene TRBJ1-1, with D hard to call. The V gene's germline CDR1 is KGHSH and CDR2 LQKENI. The CDR3 runs to 18 residues. Trimming removed 3 bases at V and 5 bases at J, with 25 bases between.

DNA for the CDR3: TGTGCCTGGAGTGTAGGCCTAGCGGGAGGGAAAGATACGCAGTATTTT. Its translation is CAWSVGLAGGKDTQYF. The rearrangement links TRBV30 to TRBJ2-3; 12 bases align to TRBD2. This CDR3 region has 16 residues. CDR1 and CDR2 from the germline V gene are GTSNPN and SVGIG (reference sequence). The J segment lost 5 bases and the V segment lost 0 bases, leaving 6 bases of the junction unmatched.

This chain connects TRBV19 to TRBJ1-2, with D unclear. Per germline, CDR1 LNHDA and CDR2 SQIVND (reference sequence). The CDR3 is 12 amino acids. Between the trimmed V and J ends, which lost 6 bases and 4 bases, there was a span of 9 bases. CDR3 DNA: TGTGCCAGTAGCGTGGACCGCTATGGCTACACCTTC. This codes for CASSVDRYGYTF.

DNA for the CDR3: TGCGCCAGCAGCTTGCACAGTACCCACGAGCAGTACTTC. It translates to CASSLHSTHEQYF. V is TRBV5-1 and J is TRBJ2-7; unclear D gene. CDR3 length equals 13 residues. V lost 1 base and J lost 5, with 10 bases in between. Germline V CDR1 and CDR2: SGHRS, YFSETQ.

The V gene is TRBV27, the J gene TRBJ1-2; 7 bases match TRBD1. The V segment lost 8 bases and the J segment 5 bases; nucleotides outside the gene matches: 5. In germline, CDR1 is MNHEY, CDR2 SMNVEV (reference sequence). This CDR3 is built from 12 residues. CDR3 sequence: CASGDRVYGYTF. The CDR3 nucleotides read TGTGCCAGCGGGGACAGAGTGTATGGCTACACCTTC.

This chain connects TRBV5-4 to TRBJ2-2; D call uncertain. This CDR3 has 12 residues. Between the trimmed V and J ends, which lost 4 bases and 1 base, there was a span of 2 bases. Germline CDR1 and CDR2: SGHNT and YYREEE (reference sequence). The CDR3 DNA is TGTGCCAGCAGCGGGAACACCGGGGAGCTGTTTTTT. Residues: CASSGNTGELFF.

The V and J genes are TRBV4-1 and TRBJ1-3; D unresolved. From germline, CDR1 is MGHRA and CDR2 YSYEKL. V was shortened by 4 bases and J by 1 base, with 11 bases between the two germline ends. There are 15 residues in the CDR3. CDR3 amino acids: CASSLKRFSGNTIYF. The CDR3, as DNA: TGCGCCAGCAGCCTAAAACGGTTTTCTGGAAACACCATATATTTT.

J is TRBJ2-1 and V is TRBV27; weak D call: TRBD2 (7 bases). CDR3 length: 15 amino acids. Between the trimmed V and J ends, which lost 6 bases and 4 bases, there was a span of 16 bases. CDR1 and CDR2 (germline): MNHEY, SMNVEV (reference sequence). The CDR3 region is CASSQSGRGYNEQFF. CDR3 nucleotides: TGTGCCAGCAGCCAGAGTGGGAGGGGGTACAATGAGCAGTTCTTC.

The rearrangement joins TRBV18 to TRBJ1-5; D is unclear. V lost 2 bases to trimming and J lost 7 bases, with 9 bases between them. This CDR3 has 13 amino acids. The germline CDR1 and CDR2 sequences are KGHSH and LQKENI. As DNA, the CDR3 is TGTGCCAGCTCACCAGCGGCACAGCAGCCCCAGCATTTT. Translated, it gives CASSPAAQQPQHF.